This entry is about one TCR beta chain. CDR3 length: 15 amino acids. Germline V gene lookup returns CDR1 SGHTA and CDR2 FQGNSA. V shed 1 base, J shed 10 bases, and the junction held 6 bases outside the gene matches. This PCR relied on a set of 60 Vbeta primers and 13 Jbeta primers. Clones were sequenced by immunoSEQ multiplex PCR, and TCRdb holds only the in-frame ones, with some missing. In the table there are more than 95,000 clones, less than 85% of which are singletons. This sample was taken from a study of cytomegalovirus exposure and HLA in healthy donors. The sequenced material came from PBMCs. The J gene is TRBJ1-6, the V gene TRBV7-2, with 8 nucleotides matching TRBD1. The source is a man in his late teens or twenties in good health and CMV-seropositive. CDR3 DNA: TGTGCCAGCAGCTTAGGGACAGGGATGGGATCACCCCTCCACTTT. It specifies CASSLGTGMGSPLHF. Full variable domain (outside the CDR3, taken from reference TRBV7-2 and TRBJ1-6): GAGVSQSPSNKVTEKGKDVELRCDPISGHTALYWYRQSLGQGLEFLIYFQGNSAPDKSGLPSDRFSAERTGGSVSTLTIQRTQQEDSAVYLCASSLGTGMGSPLHFGNGTRLTVT.